Following are 18 T cell receptor beta chains from one sample sequenced in a study of T cells in localized non-small cell lung cancer. Profiling relied on immunoSEQ multiplex PCR, and the TCRdb table lists in-frame clones only, not all of them. The sample has roughly 72,000 clones; around 80% are singletons. Here the sequenced sample was peripheral blood, taken before any cancer treatment. These receptors all come from a female donor of 60 years or more with stage I lung adenocarcinoma.

The rearrangement links TRBV30 to TRBJ1-2, with D hard to call. This CDR3 region has 11 residues. CDR1 is GTSNPN, CDR2 SVGIG, per germline (reference sequence). V lost 3 bases and J 6 bases, leaving 8 bases between the germline ends. DNA of the CDR3: TGTGCCTGGAGCCGCGCAGATGGCTACACCTTC. Protein product: CAWSRADGYTF.

This clone was observed at least ten times. This chain connects TRBV6-5 to TRBJ2-7, with D maybe TRBD1 (5 bases). The germline V gene has CDR1 MNHEY and CDR2 SVGAGI. The V and J ends lost 8 bases and 1 base respectively, with 15 bases between them. The CDR3 loop spans 14 amino acids. CDR3 loop: CASSDGAASYEQYF. CDR3 DNA: TGTGCCAGCTCTGATGGGGCGGCGTCCTACGAGCAGTACTTC.

V usage is TRBV7-2 and J usage is TRBJ2-2, with D possibly being TRBD2 (6 bases). The CDR3 runs 15 residues. V was pared by 5 bases and J by 1 base, with 11 bases between. Germline V gene lookup returns CDR1 SGHTA and CDR2 FQGNSA. CDR3 sequence reads: CASSQQRVNTGELFF. CDR3 nucleotide sequence: TGTGCCAGCAGCCAACAGCGGGTGAACACCGGGGAGCTGTTTTTT.

This clone has only a few counts. The chain links TRBV2 to TRBJ2-7, with D unclear. The length of the CDR3 is 13 residues. Germline lookup yields CDR1 SNHLY and CDR2 FYNNEI. V lost 4 bases, J lost 4 bases, and 11 bases lay in between. CDR3 amino acids: CASSGIGLYEQYF. CDR3 nucleotides: TGTGCCAGCAGTGGAATAGGGCTATACGAGCAGTACTTC.

This clone was detected a few times. The chain recombines TRBV4-1 with TRBJ2-3; 8 nucleotides line up with TRBD1. From germline, CDR1 is MGHRA and CDR2 YSYEKL. The V segment lost 1 base and the J segment 6 bases; nucleotides outside the gene matches: 6. CDR3 length: 15 residues. The CDR3 reads CASSQGQGAADTQYF. CDR3 DNA sequence: TGCGCCAGCAGCCAAGGGCAGGGGGCCGCGGATACGCAGTATTTT.

Only one count was recorded for this clone. Here the CDR3 reads CASSWTGGRQPQHF. As DNA, the CDR3 is TGTGCCAGCAGTTGGACAGGGGGGAGGCAGCCCCAGCATTTT. J is TRBJ1-5 and V is TRBV6-5; TRBD1 matches at 10 bases. This CDR3 comprises 14 residues. Trimming at V came to 4 bases and at J to 7 bases, leaving 4 bases not matched to a gene. From germline, CDR1 is MNHEY and CDR2 SVGAGI.

V usage is TRBV7-2 and J usage is TRBJ2-2, with D hard to call. Germline lookup yields CDR1 SGHTA and CDR2 FQGNSA. This CDR3 is 17 amino acids long. Trimming cost V 4 bases and J 6 bases, with 21 bases left between them. CDR3 residues: CASSSDHLLGSSGELFF. The CDR3 nucleotides read TGTGCCAGCAGCTCCGACCACCTTCTAGGAAGTTCCGGGGAGCTGTTTTTT. The full variable domain, in which reference TRBV7-2 and TRBJ2-2 provide the parts outside the CDR3, is GAGVSQSPSNKVTEKGKDVELRCDPISGHTALYWYRQSLGQGLEFLIYFQGNSAPDKSGLPSDRFSAERTGGSVSTLTIQRTQQEDSAVYLCASSSDHLLGSSGELFFGEGSRLTVL.

The V and J genes are TRBV6-5 and TRBJ2-7, with a possible D match to TRBD1 (6 bases). Trimming removed 6 bases at V and 2 bases at J, with 11 bases between. The CDR3 runs 13 residues. The germline V gene has CDR1 MNHEY and CDR2 SVGAGI. CDR3 coding DNA: TGTGCCAGCAGGAAAACAGGGCCCTACGAGCAGTACTTC. Translation: CASRKTGPYEQYF.

The rearrangement joins TRBV9 to TRBJ1-1; weak D call: TRBD1 (6 bases). The germline V and J ends were trimmed by 3 bases and 2 bases, with 11 bases remaining between them. Germline lookup yields CDR1 SGDLS and CDR2 YYNGEE. The CDR3 runs 14 residues. CDR3 coding DNA: TGTGCCAGCAGCGCAGGGGACGGTAACACTGAAGCTTTCTTT. Its protein is CASSAGDGNTEAFF.

This clone was recorded only once. The rearrangement uses TRBV27 and TRBJ2-4; 9 bases map to TRBD1. V dropped 4 bases and J dropped 7; count of bases not matched to a gene: 5. The CDR3 is made up of 14 amino acids. The germline V gene encodes CDR1 MNHEY and CDR2 SMNVEV (reference sequence). This chain's CDR3 is CASSSRDRANIQYF. The DNA of the CDR3 is TGTGCCAGCAGTTCCCGGGACAGGGCTAACATTCAGTACTTC.

This clone appeared once. The gene calls are TRBV30 and TRBJ2-1, with TRBD2 as a possible D gene (6 bases). From germline, CDR1 is GTSNPN and CDR2 SVGIG (reference sequence). Trimming shortened V by 0 bases and J by 7 bases, and 13 bases separated the two germline ends. The CDR3 has 14 residues. In nucleotides, the CDR3 is TGTGCCTGGAGTGTGGCGGGAAGGAGGAATGAGCAGTTCTTC. Protein: CAWSVAGRRNEQFF. The variable domain in full, completed from reference TRBV30 and TRBJ2-1, reads SQTIHQWPATLVQPVGSPLSLECTVEGTSNPNLYWYRQAAGRGLQLLFYSVGIGQISSEVPQNLSASRPQDRQFILSSKKLLLSDSGFYLCAWSVAGRRNEQFFGPGTRLTVL.

The CDR3 is CASSQDHSMDQPQHF. The DNA of the CDR3 is TGTGCCAGCAGCCAAGATCATTCGATGGATCAGCCCCAGCATTTT. The genes are TRBV4-2 and TRBJ1-5, with unresolved D. CDR1 is LGHNA and CDR2 is YNFKEQ in the germline V gene. Trimming removed 0 bases from V and 5 bases from J, with 11 bases in between. The CDR3 is 15 amino acids.

The gene calls are TRBV5-4 and TRBJ2-7; D gene unclear. V lost 5 bases and J 7 bases, leaving 13 bases between the germline ends. Germline V gene lookup returns CDR1 SGHNT and CDR2 YYREEE (reference sequence). The CDR3 spans 12 residues. CDR3 protein: CASSGVGPEQYF. The CDR3 DNA is TGTGCCAGCAGTGGGGTAGGGCCAGAGCAGTACTTC.

The CDR3, as DNA: TGTGCCAGCAGTGAAGTCCGAGCGGGGGGGGAGCAGTACTTC. It is translated as CASSEVRAGGEQYF. This chain connects TRBV2 to TRBJ2-7, with 10 bases identical to TRBD2. The germline CDR1 and CDR2 sequences are SNHLY and FYNNEI. This CDR3 has 14 amino acids. The V and J ends lost 1 base and 7 bases, in that order; junction bases with no gene match: 4.

The chain links TRBV27 to TRBJ2-5; TRBD2 matches 15 bases. This CDR3 is 19 amino acids long. CDR1 and CDR2 from the germline V gene are MNHEY and SMNVEV (reference sequence). V shed 0 bases, J shed 4 bases, and the junction held 9 bases outside the gene matches. CDR3 DNA: TGTGCCAGCAGTTTATCGGGGACTAGCGGGAGGAGCAGACGAGAGACCCAGTACTTC. This encodes CASSLSGTSGRSRRETQYF.

This chain joins TRBV7-2 and TRBJ2-3, with TRBD2 matching 9 bases. V gave up 2 bases and J gave up 4 bases; unmatched junction bases: 4. Looked up from germline, CDR1 is SGHTA and CDR2 is FQGNSA. The CDR3 has 15 residues. As DNA, the CDR3 is TGTGCCAGCAGCTTATTCCGCGGGGGGGCAGATACGCAGTATTTT. It translates to CASSLFRGGADTQYF.

V and J are TRBV7-9 and TRBJ1-2; 10 nucleotides align to TRBD1. Germline lookup yields CDR1 SEHNR and CDR2 FQNEAQ (reference sequence). After removal of 6 bases from V and 4 bases from J, the junction contained 8 bases not matched to a gene. CDR3 length: 15 amino acids. The CDR3: CASRPRDRGSYGYTF. The CDR3 DNA reads TGTGCCAGCAGGCCTCGGGACAGGGGATCCTATGGCTACACCTTC.

The chain joins TRBV7-2 to TRBJ2-3; D possibly corresponds to TRBD1 (6 bases). The CDR3 covers 15 residues. The V end lost 1 base, the J end lost 3 bases, and 11 bases lay between the germline ends. Germline V lookup: CDR1 SGHTA, CDR2 FQGNSA. The CDR3 loop reads CASSLEQGETDTQYF. The CDR3 DNA reads as TGTGCCAGCAGCTTAGAACAGGGCGAGACAGATACGCAGTATTTT.